These 30 T cell receptor beta chains came from one sample sequenced in a study of shared clonotypes between healthy human individuals (TCRdb year 2020). Libraries were constructed by the immunoSEQ multiplex PCR assay. Imported from immuneACCESS, the table was reduced by TCRdb to in-frame sequences with V and J called. These copies leave out some clones; in studies compared against another copy, an unresolved V gene accounts for under half, and the cause of the remainder is not known. Counted in this sample were about 610,000 clones; roughly 97% of them appeared once. The ten top clones hold around 0.06% of the sample. Source material: naive CD4+ T cells sorted from blood. The cell subset or site label of this sample denotes: CD45RA+ positively selected. The source of these receptors is a woman aged 30 to 39 in good health.

The rearrangement joins TRBV5-8 to TRBJ1-5, with TRBD1 matching 8 bases. Looked up from germline, CDR1 is SGHTS and CDR2 is YDEGEE. V lost 4 bases, J lost 7 bases, and 7 bases stayed unmatched. This CDR3 contains 14 residues. The CDR3 here is CASSRRTGRQPQHF. The CDR3 bases are TGTGCCAGCAGCCGTCGGACAGGGAGGCAGCCCCAGCATTTT.

The CDR3 DNA reads as TGCGCCAGCAATGGACTAGCGGGGGACAATGAGCAGTTCTTC. Its protein product is CASNGLAGDNEQFF. V and J are TRBV4-1 and TRBJ2-1; 13 positions match TRBD2. The CDR3 contains 14 residues. CDR1 and CDR2 (germline): MGHRA, YSYEKL. Unmatched junction bases numbered 2, after V lost 7 bases and J lost 5 bases.

This clone was picked up a small number of times. The V call is TRBV7-2, the J call TRBJ1-5; D unresolved. Germline-derived CDR1 and CDR2 are SGHTA and FQGNSA. Deletions cut 2 bases from V and 4 bases from J, with 9 bases between. The CDR3 has 14 residues. CDR3 residues: CASSLRVINQPQHF. CDR3 DNA: TGTGCCAGCAGCTTAAGGGTCATAAATCAGCCCCAGCATTTT. The full variable domain, in which reference TRBV7-2 and TRBJ1-5 provide the parts outside the CDR3, is GAGVSQSPSNKVTEKGKDVELRCDPISGHTALYWYRQSLGQGLEFLIYFQGNSAPDKSGLPSDRFSAERTGGSVSTLTIQRTQQEDSAVYLCASSLRVINQPQHFGDGTRLSIL.

This sequence joins TRBV4-1 and TRBJ1-6; D not resolved. Trimming pared 1 base from V and 7 bases from J, leaving 17 bases between. Germline lookup yields CDR1 MGHRA and CDR2 YSYEKL. The CDR3 spans 17 residues. The CDR3 sequence is CASSQVGMRERNSPLHF. The CDR3 coding sequence is TGCGCCAGCAGCCAAGTTGGTATGAGGGAAAGGAATTCACCCCTCCACTTT.

The V and J genes are TRBV21-1 and TRBJ1-1; whether TRBD1, the table's D call, matches the DNA was not checked. TRBV21-1 is designated a pseudogene. CDR3 size: 14 residues. Here the CDR3 reads CATKEGVMNTEAFF. The CDR3 DNA is TGTGCCACAAAAGAGGGGGTCATGAACACTGAAGCTTTCTTT.

This chain's CDR3 is CASSIQRDTDTQYF. For the CDR3, the DNA is TGTGCCAGTAGTATCCAGCGGGACACAGATACGCAGTATTTT. This rearrangement joins TRBV19 to TRBJ2-3; 7 bases are shared with TRBD2. CDR1 is LNHDA, CDR2 SQIVND, per germline (reference sequence). The CDR3 runs to 14 residues. V lost 3 bases and J lost 2; bases outside the gene matches: 2.

The chain is built from TRBV10-3 and TRBJ1-2; possibly TRBD1 for D (6 bases). The CDR3 loop spans 13 amino acids. Looked up from germline, CDR1 is ENHRY and CDR2 is SYGVKD. The V gene lost 6 bases and the J gene lost 2 bases, with 10 bases spanning the gap. The CDR3 loop reads CAIRGDTNYGYTF. Here the CDR3 DNA reads TGTGCCATCAGGGGGGACACAAACTATGGCTACACCTTC.

In the case of this clone: Other DNA sequences in the sample encode the same CDR3. The chain has TRBV6-5 and TRBJ2-1, with a weak D call TRBD2 (6 bases). CDR1 is MNHEY and CDR2 is SVGAGI in the germline V gene. There are 15 residues in the CDR3. V lost 3 bases to trimming and J lost 0 bases, with 9 bases between them. The CDR3 region has the DNA TGTGCCAGCAGTTATGGGGGGAGCTCCTACAATGAGCAGTTCTTC. Its protein is CASSYGGSSYNEQFF.

CDR3 coding DNA: TGTGCCAGTTCATCAAGGACGGGGGCTGGAACAGATACGCAGTATTTT. It specifies CASSSRTGAGTDTQYF. The chain employs TRBV19 and TRBJ2-3; D is perhaps TRBD1 or TRBD2 (6 bases each). The V and J ends lost 8 bases and 3 bases respectively, with 21 bases between them. Germline CDR1 reads LNHDA; CDR2 reads SQIVND (reference sequence). The CDR3 length is 16 residues.

J is TRBJ2-1 and V is TRBV6-6; 7 bases are shared with TRBD2. The trim removed 7 bases at V and 8 bases at J, leaving 17 bases unmatched. Germline CDR1 is MNHNY and CDR2 is SVGAGI (reference sequence). CDR3 length equals 16 residues. The CDR3 sequence: CASTRSGASGRYEQFF. The CDR3 bases are TGTGCCAGCACTCGCAGTGGGGCTAGCGGTAGATATGAGCAGTTCTTC.

Notes on this clone: This CDR3 is also generated by other DNA sequences in the sample. V usage is TRBV7-9 and J usage is TRBJ1-2; D not certain. Trimming removed 3 bases from V and 2 bases from J, with 7 bases in between. The CDR3 contains 13 residues. The germline gives CDR1 SEHNR, CDR2 FQNEAQ (reference sequence). CDR3 DNA sequence: TGTGCCAGCAGCTTGGACGGGAACTATGGCTACACCTTC. It yields the protein CASSLDGNYGYTF.

This sequence joins TRBV29-1 and TRBJ2-5, with 9 bases identical to TRBD2. The J call may be mistaken, given a closer DNA end match to TRBJ2-7. This CDR3 spans 12 amino acids. The germline V gene encodes CDR1 SQVTM and CDR2 ANQGSEA. The CDR3 loop is CSVVAGVYEQYF. In DNA form, the CDR3 reads TGCAGCGTTGTAGCGGGAGTCTACGAGCAGTACTTC.

This chain links TRBV28 with TRBJ2-1; 8 bases match TRBD2. The ends lost 7 bases at V and 4 bases at J; junction bases unmatched: 6. In germline, CDR1 is MDHEN, CDR2 SYDVKM. The CDR3 totals 14 residues. The CDR3 sequence: CASKERGLYNEQFF. The CDR3, as DNA: TGTGCCAGCAAGGAGCGGGGGCTTTACAATGAGCAGTTCTTC. The entire variable domain, with the rest obtained from reference TRBV28 and TRBJ2-1, is as follows: DVKVTQSSRYLVKRTGEKVFLECVQDMDHENMFWYRQDPGLGLRLIYFSYDVKMKEKGDIPEGYSVSREKKERFSLILESASTNQTSMYLCASKERGLYNEQFFGPGTRLTVL.

The chain is built from TRBV6-5 and TRBJ2-1; TRBD2 matches at 13 bases. This CDR3 has 16 residues. CDR1 is MNHEY, CDR2 SVGAGI, per germline. V dropped 2 bases and J dropped 6; count of bases not matched to a gene: 4. The CDR3 protein is CASSYLGTSGTNEQFF. The CDR3 nucleotides are TGTGCCAGCAGTTACCTTGGGACTAGCGGGACCAATGAGCAGTTCTTC.

This chain links TRBV21-1 with TRBJ1-4; the table names TRBD1, a call not compared with the DNA. TRBV21-1 is tagged as a pseudogene. The CDR3 runs 14 residues. CDR3 DNA sequence: TGTGCCAGCAGCACCCAGGGATTTAATGAAAAACTGTTTTTT. Protein: CASSTQGFNEKLFF.

The V gene is TRBV6-1, the J gene TRBJ2-3; no firm D call. V was clipped by 6 bases and J by 1 base, with 11 bases between them. From germline, CDR1 is MNHNS and CDR2 SASEGT. This CDR3 has 14 residues. The CDR3 sequence: CASRVDPGTDTQYF. The CDR3 DNA is TGTGCCAGCAGGGTGGACCCAGGCACAGATACGCAGTATTTT.

This rearrangement joins TRBV28 to TRBJ2-5, with a tentative D call TRBD1 (5 bases). Germline V gene data show CDR1 as MDHEN and CDR2 as SYDVKM. The V end lost 5 bases, the J end lost 2 bases, and 12 bases lay between the germline ends. This CDR3 has 14 residues. The CDR3 sequence is CASSTPRAQETQYF. CDR3 in DNA: TGTGCCAGCAGTACCCCCAGGGCTCAAGAGACCCAGTACTTC.

The V gene is TRBV2, the J gene TRBJ1-3, with D tentatively TRBD1 (6 bases). Germline CDR1 is SNHLY and CDR2 is FYNNEI. The germline V and J ends were trimmed by 5 bases and 0 bases, with 14 bases remaining between them. CDR3 length equals 16 residues. CDR3 DNA: TGTGCCAGCAGTCTACGACAGGTCCTCTCTGGAAACACCATATATTTT. Its translation is CASSLRQVLSGNTIYF.

The genes are TRBV28 and TRBJ2-7; D may be TRBD2 (6 bases). Trimming stripped 1 base from V and 6 bases from J, with 28 bases between. The V gene's germline CDR1 is MDHEN and CDR2 SYDVKM. CDR3 length: 19 amino acids. In DNA form, the CDR3 reads TGTGCCAGCAGTTTATTAAGCTTCCGCCGTCTGTCGGGAGAGGGCGAGCAGTACTTC. As protein: CASSLLSFRRLSGEGEQYF.

This clone was counted a single time. The J gene is TRBJ2-1, the V gene TRBV6-1, with D possibly being TRBD1 (7 bases). V was pared by 2 bases and J by 4 bases, with 18 bases between. The CDR3 is 17 residues long. Per germline, CDR1 MNHNS and CDR2 SASEGT. The CDR3 DNA is TGTGCCAGCAGTGAACTCCGGAGGTCAGGGGGGTACAATGAGCAGTTCTTC. As protein: CASSELRRSGGYNEQFF.

The V gene is TRBV28, the J gene TRBJ1-4; TRBD1 might be the D (6 bases). The V and J ends lost 9 bases and 7 bases respectively, with 21 bases between them. The germline V gene has CDR1 MDHEN and CDR2 SYDVKM. This CDR3 comprises 15 residues. The CDR3 is CASFGGRGSGEKLFF. The CDR3 DNA is TGTGCCAGTTTTGGGGGAAGGGGGAGTGGTGAAAAACTGTTTTTT.

The chain uses TRBV21-1 and TRBJ2-5; TRBD1, the table's D call, was not compared with the DNA. TRBV21-1 is termed a pseudogene. The CDR3 is made up of 16 amino acids. In DNA form, the CDR3 reads TGTGCCAGCAGCTCAGCCGACAGGGGGCGGGAGGAGACCCAGTACTTC. Translated, it gives CASSSADRGREETQYF.

The chain recombines TRBV11-2 with TRBJ1-1; D unclear. CDR3 length: 14 amino acids. V was clipped by 1 base and J by 1 base, with 7 bases between them. The germline CDR1 and CDR2 sequences are SGHAT and FQNNGV. The CDR3: CASSLVNRNTEAFF. For the CDR3, the DNA is TGTGCCAGCAGCTTAGTTAACAGGAACACTGAAGCTTTCTTT.

The CDR3: CASSLAASTDTQYF. The CDR3, as DNA: TGTGCCAGCAGCTTGGCTGCTAGCACAGATACGCAGTATTTT. The chain uses TRBV5-6 and TRBJ2-3, with D unclear. The CDR3 is 14 residues long. Germline CDR1 and CDR2: SGHDT and YYEEEE. Trimming pared 0 bases from V and 0 bases from J, leaving 5 bases between.

The gene calls are TRBV11-2 and TRBJ2-5; unclear D gene. Germline CDR1 and CDR2: SGHAT and FQNNGV. This CDR3 has 13 residues. V was clipped by 0 bases and J by 1 base, with 3 bases between them. The CDR3 sequence: CASSLDSQETQYF. The CDR3 region has the DNA TGTGCCAGCAGCTTAGACAGCCAAGAGACCCAGTACTTC.

The chain carries TRBV7-9 and TRBJ1-4; 9 positions agree with TRBD1. The CDR3 covers 15 residues. Germline values: CDR1 SEHNR, CDR2 FQNEAQ (reference sequence). V shed 5 bases and J 7 bases; nucleotides not matched to a gene: 8. CDR3 amino acids: CASSPRDRDIEKLFF. In nucleotides, the CDR3 is TGTGCCAGCAGCCCCCGGGACAGGGATATTGAAAAACTGTTTTTT. Combining the CDR3 with reference TRBV7-9 and TRBJ1-4 gives the whole variable domain DTGVSQNPRHKITKRGQNVTFRCDPISEHNRLYWYRQTLGQGPEFLTYFQNEAQLEKSRLLSDRFSAERPKGSFSTLEIQRTEQGDSAMYLCASSPRDRDIEKLFFGSGTQLSVL.

The chain recombines TRBV12-5 with TRBJ2-1, with D perhaps TRBD1 (6 bases). There are 19 residues in the CDR3. V lost 1 base and J lost 4, with 23 bases in between. Germline V lookup: CDR1 LGHNT, CDR2 FRNRAP. The CDR3 is CASGLATKYRVEGYNEQFF. The CDR3 nucleotides read TGTGCTAGTGGTTTGGCAACGAAATACAGGGTTGAGGGGTACAATGAGCAGTTCTTC.

This clone was seen a single time. The chain combines TRBV28 with TRBJ1-5; 9 bases align to TRBD1. Germline CDR1 and CDR2: MDHEN and SYDVKM. J gave up 2 bases and V 4 bases, and 6 bases lay outside the gene matches. CDR3 size: 16 residues. The CDR3 bases are TGTGCCAGCAGTTGGACAGGGGAGCCGCGCAATCAGCCCCAGCATTTT. It encodes CASSWTGEPRNQPQHF.

The chain recombines TRBV5-5 with TRBJ2-7; D not resolved. The CDR3 has 12 amino acids. Trimming left V 4 bases short and J 2 bases short, with 7 bases between. Per the germline V gene, CDR1 is SGHKS and CDR2 is YYEKEE (reference sequence). CDR3 coding DNA: TGTGCCAGCAGCCTTAACACCTACGAGCAGTACTTC. It is translated as CASSLNTYEQYF.

A note on this clone: At one boundary the junction diverges from the germline segment, which might be a read error. V is TRBV4-1 and J is TRBJ2-5, with 13 bases fitting TRBD2. Germline CDR1 MGHRA, CDR2 YSYEKL. The CDR3 sequence is 16 residues long. CDR3 residues: CASSQEVSLAGGPSNF. CDR3 DNA sequence: TGCGCCAGCAGCCAAGAAGTCTCACTAGCGGGAGGGCCTAGTAACTTC.